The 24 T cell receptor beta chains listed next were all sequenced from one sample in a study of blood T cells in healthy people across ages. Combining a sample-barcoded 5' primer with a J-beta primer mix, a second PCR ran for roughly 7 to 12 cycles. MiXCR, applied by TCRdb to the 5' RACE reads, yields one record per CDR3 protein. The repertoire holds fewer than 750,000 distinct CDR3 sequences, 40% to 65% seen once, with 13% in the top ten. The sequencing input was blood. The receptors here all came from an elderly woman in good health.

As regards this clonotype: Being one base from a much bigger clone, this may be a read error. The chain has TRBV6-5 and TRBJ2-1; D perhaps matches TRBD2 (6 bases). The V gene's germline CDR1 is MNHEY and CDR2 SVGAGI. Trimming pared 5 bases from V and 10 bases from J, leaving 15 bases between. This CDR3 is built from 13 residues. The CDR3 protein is CASSDPSAGEQFF. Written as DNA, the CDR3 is TGTGCCAGCAGTGATCCTAGCGCTGGAGAGCAGTTCTTC.

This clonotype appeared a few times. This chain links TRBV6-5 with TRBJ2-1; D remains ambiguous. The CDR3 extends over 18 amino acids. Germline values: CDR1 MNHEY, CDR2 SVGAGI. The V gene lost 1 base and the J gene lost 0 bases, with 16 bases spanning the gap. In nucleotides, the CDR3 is TGTGCCAGCAGTTACTTTGTCCCCCAGGCCGGCTCCTACAATGAGCAGTTCTTC. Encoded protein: CASSYFVPQAGSYNEQFF.

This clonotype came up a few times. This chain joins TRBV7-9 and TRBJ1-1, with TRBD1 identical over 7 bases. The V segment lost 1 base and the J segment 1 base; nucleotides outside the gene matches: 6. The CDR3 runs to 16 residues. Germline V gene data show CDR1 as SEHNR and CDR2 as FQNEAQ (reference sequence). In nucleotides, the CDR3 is TGTGCCAGCAGCTTAGGTTGGGACAGCAGGAACACTGAAGCTTTCTTT. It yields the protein CASSLGWDSRNTEAFF.

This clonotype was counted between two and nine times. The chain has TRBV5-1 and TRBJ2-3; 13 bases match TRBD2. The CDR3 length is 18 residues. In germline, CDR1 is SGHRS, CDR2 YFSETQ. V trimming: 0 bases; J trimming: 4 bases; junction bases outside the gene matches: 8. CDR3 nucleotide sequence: TGCGCCAGCAGCTTGGGTCGCGGGACTAGCGGGATCTCAGATACGCAGTATTTT. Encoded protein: CASSLGRGTSGISDTQYF.

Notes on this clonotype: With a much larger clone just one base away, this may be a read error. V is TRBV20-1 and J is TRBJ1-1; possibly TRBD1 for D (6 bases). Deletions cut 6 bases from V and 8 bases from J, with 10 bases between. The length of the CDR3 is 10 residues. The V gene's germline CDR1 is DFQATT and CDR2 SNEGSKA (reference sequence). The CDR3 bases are TGCAGTGCCGCTGACAGGGAAGCTTTCTTT. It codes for CSAADREAFF.

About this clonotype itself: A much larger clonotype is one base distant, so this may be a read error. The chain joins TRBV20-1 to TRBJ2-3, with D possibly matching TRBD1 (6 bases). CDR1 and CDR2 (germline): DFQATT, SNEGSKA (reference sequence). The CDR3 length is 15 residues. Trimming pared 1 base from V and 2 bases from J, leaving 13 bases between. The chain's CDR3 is CSARGQGRVTDTQYF. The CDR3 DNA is TGCAGTGCTAGAGGGCAGGGGCGAGTCACAGATACGCAGTATTTT.

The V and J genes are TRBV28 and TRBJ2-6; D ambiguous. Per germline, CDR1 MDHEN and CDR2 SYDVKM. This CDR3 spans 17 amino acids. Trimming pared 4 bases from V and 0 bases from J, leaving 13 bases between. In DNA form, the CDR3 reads TGTGCCAGCAGTTCCAGTCGACGGAGCTCTGGGGCCAACGTCCTGACTTTC. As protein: CASSSSRRSSGANVLTF.

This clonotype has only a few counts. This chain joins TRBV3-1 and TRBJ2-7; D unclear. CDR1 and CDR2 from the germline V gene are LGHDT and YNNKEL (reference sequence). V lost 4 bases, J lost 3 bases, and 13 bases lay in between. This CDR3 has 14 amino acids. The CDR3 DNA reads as TGTGCCAGCAGCCCAGAAGACGTTTACTACGAGCAGTACTTC. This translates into CASSPEDVYYEQYF.

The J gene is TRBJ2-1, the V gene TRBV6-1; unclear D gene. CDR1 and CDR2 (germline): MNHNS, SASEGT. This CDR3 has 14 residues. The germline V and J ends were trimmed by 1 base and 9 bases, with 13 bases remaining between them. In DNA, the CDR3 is TGTGCCAGCAGTGAAGGACTTTCCCGGTTTGAGCAGTTCTTC. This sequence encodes CASSEGLSRFEQFF.

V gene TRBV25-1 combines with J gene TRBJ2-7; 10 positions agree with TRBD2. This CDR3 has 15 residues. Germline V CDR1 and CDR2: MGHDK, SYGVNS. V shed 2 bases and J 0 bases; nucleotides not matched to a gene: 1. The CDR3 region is CASSEASGGSYEQYF. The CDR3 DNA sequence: TGTGCCAGCAGTGAAGCTAGCGGGGGCTCCTACGAGCAGTACTTC.

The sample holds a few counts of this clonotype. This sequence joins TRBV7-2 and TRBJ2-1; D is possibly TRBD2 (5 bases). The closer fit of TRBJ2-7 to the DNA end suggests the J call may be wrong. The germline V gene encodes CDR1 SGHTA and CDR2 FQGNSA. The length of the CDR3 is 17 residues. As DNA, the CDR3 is TGTGCCAGCAGCTTAGTACGCGGGCACCCCTCCTACAATGAGCAGTACTTC. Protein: CASSLVRGHPSYNEQYF.

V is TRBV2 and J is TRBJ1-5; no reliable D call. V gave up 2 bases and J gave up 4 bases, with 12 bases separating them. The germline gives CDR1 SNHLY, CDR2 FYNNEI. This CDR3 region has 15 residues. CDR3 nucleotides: TGTGCCAGCAGTGAAACCATACGGGAAAATCAGCCCCAGCATTTT. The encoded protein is CASSETIRENQPQHF.

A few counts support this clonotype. CDR3 in DNA: TGTGCCAGCAGTGGCAGCTTCACAGATACGCAGTATTTT. It codes for CASSGSFTDTQYF. The rearrangement uses TRBV6-5 and TRBJ2-3; D gene uncertain. This CDR3 spans 13 amino acids. Deletions cut 5 bases from V and 2 bases from J, with 8 bases between. Germline CDR1 reads MNHEY; CDR2 reads SVGAGI.

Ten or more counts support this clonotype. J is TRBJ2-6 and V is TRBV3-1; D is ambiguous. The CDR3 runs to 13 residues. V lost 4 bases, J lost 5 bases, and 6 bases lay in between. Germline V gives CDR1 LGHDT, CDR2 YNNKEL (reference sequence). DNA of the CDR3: TGTGCCAGCAGCCCCACATGGGCCAACGTCCTGACTTTC. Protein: CASSPTWANVLTF.

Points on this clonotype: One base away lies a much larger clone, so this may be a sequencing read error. Here the CDR3 DNA reads TGCAGTGCTAGAGATTGGATTAAAGAGACCCAGTACTTC. Its protein is CSARDWIKETQYF. The chain combines TRBV20-1 with TRBJ2-5; D gene uncertain. The germline V gene encodes CDR1 DFQATT and CDR2 SNEGSKA (reference sequence). The length of the CDR3 is 13 residues. V was shortened by 0 bases and J by 3 bases, with 8 bases between the two germline ends.

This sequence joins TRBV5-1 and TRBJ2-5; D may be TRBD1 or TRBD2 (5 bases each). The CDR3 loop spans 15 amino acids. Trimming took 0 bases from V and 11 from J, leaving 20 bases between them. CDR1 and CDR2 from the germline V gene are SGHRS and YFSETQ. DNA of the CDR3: TGCGCCAGCAGCTTGGGCTCTACCGGGACGTGGGAGCAGTACTTC. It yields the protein CASSLGSTGTWEQYF.

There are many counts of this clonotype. CDR3 sequence reads: CASSSGTIYEQYF. The DNA of the CDR3 is TGCGCCAGCAGCTCCGGGACGATCTACGAGCAGTACTTC. The chain couples TRBV5-1 to TRBJ2-7; D may be TRBD1 or TRBD2 (5 bases each). V lost 3 bases to trimming and J lost 3 bases, with 10 bases between them. CDR1 and CDR2 (germline): SGHRS, YFSETQ. This CDR3 spans 13 amino acids.

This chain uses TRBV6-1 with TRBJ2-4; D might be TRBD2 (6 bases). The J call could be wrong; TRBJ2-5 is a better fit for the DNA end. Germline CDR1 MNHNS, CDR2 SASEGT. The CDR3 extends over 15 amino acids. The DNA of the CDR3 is TGTGCCAGCAGTGATAGTCGGGGACTCAGAGAGACCCAGTACTTC. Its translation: CASSDSRGLRETQYF.

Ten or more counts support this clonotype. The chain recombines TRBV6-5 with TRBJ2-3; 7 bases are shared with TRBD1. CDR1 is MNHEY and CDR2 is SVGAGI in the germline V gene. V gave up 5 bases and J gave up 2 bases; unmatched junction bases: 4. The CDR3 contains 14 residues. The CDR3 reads CASSGDRATDTQYF. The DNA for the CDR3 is TGTGCCAGCAGTGGCGACAGGGCCACAGATACGCAGTATTTT.

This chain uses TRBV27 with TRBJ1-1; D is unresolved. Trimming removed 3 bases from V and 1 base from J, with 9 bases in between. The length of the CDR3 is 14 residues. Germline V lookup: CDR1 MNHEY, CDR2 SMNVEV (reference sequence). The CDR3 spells CASSLGGSNTEAFF. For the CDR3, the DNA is TGTGCCAGCAGTTTGGGAGGGTCGAACACTGAAGCTTTCTTT.

The CDR3 nucleotides are TGTGCCATCAGGCCCGACAATCAGGGACTAGTTTCGTACTTC. The encoded protein is CAIRPDNQGLVSYF. The J gene is TRBJ2-7, the V gene TRBV10-3, with 8 bases identical to TRBD2. The J segment lost 12 bases and the V segment lost 6 bases, leaving 16 bases of the junction unmatched. The CDR3 extends over 14 amino acids. The germline CDR1 and CDR2 sequences are ENHRY and SYGVKD.

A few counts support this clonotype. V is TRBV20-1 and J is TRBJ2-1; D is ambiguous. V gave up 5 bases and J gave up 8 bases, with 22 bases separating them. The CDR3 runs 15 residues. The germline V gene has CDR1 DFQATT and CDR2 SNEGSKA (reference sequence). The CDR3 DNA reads TGCAGTGCTCGGCCCCTTTCGGGCCTCAGGTATGAGCAGTTCTTC. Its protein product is CSARPLSGLRYEQFF.

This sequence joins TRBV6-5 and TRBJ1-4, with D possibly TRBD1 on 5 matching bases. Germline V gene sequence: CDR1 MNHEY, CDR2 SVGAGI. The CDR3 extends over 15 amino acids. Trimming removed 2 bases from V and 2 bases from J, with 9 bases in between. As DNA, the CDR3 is TGTGCCAGCAGTTACGTCAGGGAGACTAATGAAAAACTGTTTTTT. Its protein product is CASSYVRETNEKLFF.

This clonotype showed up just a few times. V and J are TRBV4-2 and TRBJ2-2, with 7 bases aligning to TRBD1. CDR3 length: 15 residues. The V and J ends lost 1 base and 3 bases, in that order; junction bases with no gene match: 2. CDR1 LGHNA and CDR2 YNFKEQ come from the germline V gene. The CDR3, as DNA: TGTGCCAGCAGCCAAGGACAGGGCGACACCGGGGAGCTGTTTTTT. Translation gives CASSQGQGDTGELFF.